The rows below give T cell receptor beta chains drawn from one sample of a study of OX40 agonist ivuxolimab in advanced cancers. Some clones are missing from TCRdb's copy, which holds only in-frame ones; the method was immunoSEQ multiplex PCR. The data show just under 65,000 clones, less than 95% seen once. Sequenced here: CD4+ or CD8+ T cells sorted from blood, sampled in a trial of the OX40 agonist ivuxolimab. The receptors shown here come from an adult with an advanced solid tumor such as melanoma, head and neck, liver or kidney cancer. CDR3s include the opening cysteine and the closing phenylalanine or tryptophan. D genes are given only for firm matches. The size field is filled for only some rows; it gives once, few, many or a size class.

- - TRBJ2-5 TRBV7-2 CASSTAGFQETQYF TGTGCCAGCAGCACGGCGGGCTTTCAAGAGACCCAGTACTTC
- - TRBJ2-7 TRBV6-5 CASSQGSHEQYF TGTGCCAGCAGTCAGGGTTCTCACGAGCAGTACTTC
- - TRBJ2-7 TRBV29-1 CSALTSYEQYF TGCAGCGCCCTGACCTCTTACGAGCAGTACTTC
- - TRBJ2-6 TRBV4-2 CASSQATVRGISGANVLTF TGTGCCAGCAGCCAAGCTACAGTAAGGGGAATCTCTGGGGCCAACGTCCTGACTTTC
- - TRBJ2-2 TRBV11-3 CASSFMHTGELFF TGTGCCAGCAGCTTTATGCACACCGGGGAGCTGTTTTTT
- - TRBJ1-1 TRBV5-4 CASSLGGRWAGVEAFF TGTGCCAGCAGCTTGGGAGGCCGATGGGCTGGTGTTGAAGCTTTCTTT
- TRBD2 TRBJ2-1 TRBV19 CASSIGGGSVEQFF TGTGCCAGTAGTATAGGTGGCGGGAGCGTTGAGCAGTTCTTC
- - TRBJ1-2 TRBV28 CASSLYPGASNGYTF TGTGCCAGCAGTTTATACCCGGGGGCGAGCAATGGCTACACCTTC
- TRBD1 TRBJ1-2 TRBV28 CASSLPRGRTGYTF TGTGCCAGCAGTCTACCGAGGGGGCGAACTGGCTACACCTTC
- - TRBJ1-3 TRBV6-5 CASSPTPVPGNTIYF TGTGCCAGCAGCCCAACCCCCGTGCCAGGAAACACCATATATTTT
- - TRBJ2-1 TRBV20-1 CSASVGGKQFF TGCAGTGCCTCGGTCGGGGGCAAGCAGTTCTTC
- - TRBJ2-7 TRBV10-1 CASSESGETEQYF TGCGCCAGCAGTGAGTCGGGGGAAACCGAGCAGTACTTC
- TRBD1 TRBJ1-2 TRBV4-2 CASSQERNRGYGYTF TGTGCCAGCAGCCAAGAGAGAAACAGGGGCTATGGCTACACCTTC
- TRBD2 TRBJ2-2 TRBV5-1 CASSLERLAGGPRTGELFF TGCGCCAGCAGCTTGGAACGACTAGCGGGAGGGCCCCGGACCGGGGAGCTGTTTTTT
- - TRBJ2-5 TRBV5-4 CASSPGQRPYQETQYF TGTGCCAGCAGCCCCGGACAGAGACCGTACCAAGAGACCCAGTACTTC
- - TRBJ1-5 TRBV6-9 CASTARNQPQHF TGTGCCAGCACAGCGCGGAACCAGCCCCAGCATTTT
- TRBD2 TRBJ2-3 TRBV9 CASSVGGTSGRSRTDTQYF TGTGCCAGCAGCGTAGGAGGGACTAGCGGGAGGTCTCGCACAGATACGCAGTATTTT
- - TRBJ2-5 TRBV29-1 CSAGTSEQETQYF TGCAGCGCTGGGACTTCGGAACAAGAGACCCAGTACTTC
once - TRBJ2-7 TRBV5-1 CASSLDRQNDEQYF TGCGCCAGCAGCTTGGATCGACAGAACGACGAGCAGTACTTC
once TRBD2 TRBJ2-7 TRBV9 CASSDLGLAGADEQYF TGTGCCAGCAGCGACCTCGGCCTAGCGGGAGCCGACGAGCAGTACTTC
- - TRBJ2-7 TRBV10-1 CASLMRAGEQYF TGCGCCAGTTTGATGCGGGCTGGCGAGCAGTACTTC
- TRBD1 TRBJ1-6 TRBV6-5 CASSPTGNNSPLHF TGTGCCAGCAGTCCGACAGGGAATAATTCACCCCTCCACTTT
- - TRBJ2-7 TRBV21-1 CASTQRGPSGRDHEQYF TGTGCCAGCACCCAAAGAGGGCCTAGCGGGAGGGACCACGAGCAGTACTTC
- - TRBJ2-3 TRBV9 CASSVDGQRDTQYF TGTGCCAGCAGCGTGGACGGCCAAAGGGATACGCAGTATTTT
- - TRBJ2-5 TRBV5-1 CASSAAGWQTQYF TGCGCCAGCAGCGCCGCGGGGTGGCAGACCCAGTACTTC
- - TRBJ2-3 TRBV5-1 CASSLMVSEDTQYF TGCGCCAGCAGCTTAATGGTTAGCGAAGATACGCAGTATTTT
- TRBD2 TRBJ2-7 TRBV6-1 CASRLAEELYEQYF TGTGCCAGCCGTCTAGCGGAGGAGCTCTACGAGCAGTACTTC
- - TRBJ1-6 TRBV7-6 CASSLGRENSPLHF TGTGCCAGCAGCTTGGGCAGGGAAAACTCACCCCTCCACTTT
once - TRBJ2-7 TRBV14 CASSQNPGQEQYF TGTGCCAGCAGCCAAAACCCAGGGCAGGAGCAGTACTTC
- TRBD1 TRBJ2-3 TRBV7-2 CASSEGGQGNADTQYF TGTGCCAGCAGCGAGGGGGGACAGGGGAACGCAGATACGCAGTATTTT
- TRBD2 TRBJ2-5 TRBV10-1 CASSRSRERGGETQYF TGCGCCAGCAGTAGAAGTCGGGAGCGGGGGGGGGAGACCCAGTACTTC
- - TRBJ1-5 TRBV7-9 CASSLAPKGKGNQPQHF TGTGCCAGCAGCTTAGCGCCGAAGGGGAAGGGCAATCAGCCCCAGCATTTT
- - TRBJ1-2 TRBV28 CASSATEYGYTF TGTGCCAGCAGTGCGACGGAGTATGGCTACACCTTC
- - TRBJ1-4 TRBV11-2 CASSSIRRNEKLFF TGTGCCAGCAGCTCGATACGGCGGAATGAAAAACTGTTTTTT
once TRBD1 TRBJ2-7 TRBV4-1 CASSRRSGTDFSYEQYF TGCGCCAGCAGCCGCCGATCCGGGACAGACTTCTCCTACGAGCAGTACTTC
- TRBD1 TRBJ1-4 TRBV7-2 CASSLRDRGKKLFF TGTGCCAGCAGCCTCCGGGACAGGGGTAAAAAACTGTTTTTT
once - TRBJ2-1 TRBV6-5 CASRLGPGRHEQFF TGTGCCAGCAGACTGGGCCCTGGGCGTCATGAGCAGTTCTTC
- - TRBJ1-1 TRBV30 CARTGFNTEAFF TGTGCCCGTACAGGGTTCAACACTGAAGCTTTCTTT
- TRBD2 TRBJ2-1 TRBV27 CASTELAGGINEQFF TGTGCCAGCACCGAACTAGCGGGAGGGATCAATGAGCAGTTCTTC
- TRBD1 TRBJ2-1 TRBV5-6 CASSPYRDRGHNEQFF TGTGCCAGCAGCCCATACCGGGACAGGGGGCACAATGAGCAGTTCTTC
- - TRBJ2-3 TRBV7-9 CASSLTGSTQYF TGTGCCAGCAGCTTGACTGGTTCGACGCAGTATTTT
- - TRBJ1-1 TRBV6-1 CASSEAMVTEAFF TGTGCCAGCAGTGAAGCTATGGTCACTGAAGCTTTCTTT
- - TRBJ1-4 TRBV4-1 CASSQDTSTAKLFF TGCGCCAGCAGCCAAGATACTTCGACGGCGAAACTGTTTTTT
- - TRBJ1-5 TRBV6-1 CASSELVIQPQHF TGTGCCAGCAGTGAACTCGTGATTCAGCCCCAGCATTTT
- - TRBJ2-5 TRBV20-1 CSAMSKETQYF TGCAGTGCCATGAGTAAAGAGACCCAGTACTTC
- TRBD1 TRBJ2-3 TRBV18 CASSPRQGTDTQYF TGTGCCAGCTCACCAAGACAGGGGACAGATACGCAGTATTTT
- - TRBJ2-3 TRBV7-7 CASSPTPDSFADTQYF TGTGCTAGCAGCCCGACACCCGACAGTTTCGCAGATACGCAGTATTTT
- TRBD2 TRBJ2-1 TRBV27 CASSPLAGKKEQFF TGTGCCAGCAGCCCACTAGCGGGAAAGAAGGAGCAGTTCTTC
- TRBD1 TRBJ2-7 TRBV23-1 CASRGCGTGNEQYF TGCGCCAGCAGGGGTTGTGGGACAGGGAACGAGCAGTACTTC